Listed here are 20 T cell receptor beta chains from one sample, sequenced in a study of T cell repertoires in cytomegalovirus infection. Their specific antigens are unknown. TCRdb reprocessed the reads with MiXCR, giving one entry per CDR3 protein. This sample has about 700,000 distinct CDR3 sequences, with roughly 36% found just once. Specimen: cultured PBMCs, collected from culture after CMV antigen stimulation. The receptor set was obtained from a human donor in good health (CMV status not recorded). Some clones in this sample may be carry-over from other donors' samples.

The V gene is TRBV15, the J gene TRBJ2-7; 8 nucleotides line up with TRBD2. The J segment lost 6 bases and the V segment lost 3 bases, leaving 7 bases of the junction unmatched. The CDR3 has 14 residues. Germline CDR1 LNHNV, CDR2 YYDKDF (reference sequence). CDR3 DNA sequence: TGTGCCACCAGCAGGACGGGAGGGCGGGGCGAGCAGTACTTC. This encodes CATSRTGGRGEQYF.

The V gene is TRBV11-2, the J gene TRBJ2-7, with TRBD2 identical over 10 bases. Germline CDR1 SGHAT, CDR2 FQNNGV. The junction had 6 bases not matched to a gene; V was cut back by 5 bases and J by 2 bases. The CDR3 is made up of 15 amino acids. In nucleotides, the CDR3 is TGTGCCAGCAGCCATACTAGCGGGAAGACCTACGAGCAGTACTTC. Its translation: CASSHTSGKTYEQYF.

V usage is TRBV5-6 and J usage is TRBJ1-2; no clear D gene. Germline CDR1 SGHDT, CDR2 YYEEEE. Trimming left V 0 bases short and J 6 bases short, with 6 bases between. The CDR3 contains 12 residues. CDR3 loop: CASSLAEDGYTF. The CDR3 DNA sequence: TGTGCCAGCAGCTTGGCGGAGGATGGCTACACCTTC. Looking up the rest from reference TRBV5-6 and TRBJ1-2 gives the full variable domain: DAGVTQSPTHLIKTRGQQVTLRCSPKSGHDTVSWYQQALGQGPQFIFQYYEEEERQRGNFPDRFSGHQFPNYSSELNVNALLLGDSALYLCASSLAEDGYTFGSGTRLTVV.

This clonotype was seen many times. CDR3 nucleotide sequence: TGTGCCAGCAGCTTAGGAGTGACAGGACTCCGCAACACCTTC. It translates to CASSLGVTGLRNTF. This sequence joins TRBV7-2 and TRBJ1-2, with D possibly matching TRBD1 (6 bases). Trimming shortened V by 1 base and J by 12 bases, and 18 bases separated the two germline ends. The CDR3 is made up of 14 amino acids. In germline, CDR1 is SGHTA, CDR2 FQGNSA.

The chain has TRBV20-1 and TRBJ1-1; 8 bases fit TRBD1. J gave up 4 bases and V 5 bases, and 6 bases lay outside the gene matches. The CDR3 is made up of 13 amino acids. Germline assignment: CDR1 DFQATT and CDR2 SNEGSKA (reference sequence). The CDR3 loop reads CSARTGWITEAFF. CDR3 DNA: TGCAGTGCTCGGACAGGGTGGATCACTGAAGCTTTCTTT.

The chain employs TRBV10-3 and TRBJ2-3; D is ambiguous. The V end was cut by 0 bases, the J end by 3 bases, with 10 bases between. Germline values: CDR1 ENHRY, CDR2 SYGVKD. CDR3 length: 15 amino acids. The CDR3 loop is CAISESGFGTDTQYF. In nucleotides, the CDR3 is TGTGCCATCAGTGAGTCCGGGTTTGGAACAGATACGCAGTATTTT.

The CDR3 DNA reads as TGCAGTGACATAAGGGTATCAGGGGAGCAGTACTTC. This gives the protein CSDIRVSGEQYF. The chain couples TRBV20-1 to TRBJ2-7, with D tentatively TRBD1 (5 bases). V lost 7 bases and J 7 bases, leaving 17 bases between the germline ends. The CDR3 has 12 amino acids. Per germline, CDR1 DFQATT and CDR2 SNEGSKA (reference sequence).

This clonotype showed up just a few times. The V and J genes are TRBV7-2 and TRBJ1-4; 10 bases are shared with TRBD1. Looked up from germline, CDR1 is SGHTA and CDR2 is FQGNSA. The junction had 6 bases not matched to a gene; V was cut back by 1 base and J by 13 bases. The CDR3 extends over 14 amino acids. The CDR3 is CASSLVPGTGALFF. CDR3 nucleotide sequence: TGTGCCAGCAGCTTAGTCCCCGGGACAGGGGCACTGTTTTTT. The whole variable domain, filled in from reference TRBV7-2 and TRBJ1-4, reads GAGVSQSPSNKVTEKGKDVELRCDPISGHTALYWYRQSLGQGLEFLIYFQGNSAPDKSGLPSDRFSAERTGGSVSTLTIQRTQQEDSAVYLCASSLVPGTGALFFGSGTQLSVL.

This clonotype was picked up a small number of times. The rearrangement uses TRBV7-2 and TRBJ2-3; D tentatively reads TRBD1 or TRBD2 (5 bases each). The CDR3 runs 14 residues. V lost 0 bases, J lost 6 bases, and 10 bases lay in between. Per the germline V gene, CDR1 is SGHTA and CDR2 is FQGNSA. The CDR3 spells CASSLAFREDTQYF. The CDR3 DNA is TGTGCCAGCAGCTTAGCGTTCAGGGAGGATACGCAGTATTTT.

This clonotype was detected a few times. The V call is TRBV2, the J call TRBJ1-1; no firm D call. Trimming stripped 10 bases from V and 6 bases from J, with 27 bases between. The CDR3 totals 16 residues. CDR1 and CDR2 (germline): SNHLY, FYNNEI. For the CDR3, the DNA is TGTGCCAAGGAGACGGGTGAGGACCCGGGGAAAGCTGAAGCTTTCTTT. This translates into CAKETGEDPGKAEAFF. The full variable domain, with the rest looked up from reference TRBV2 and TRBJ1-1, is EPEVTQTPSHQVTQMGQEVILRCVPISNHLYFYWYRQILGQKVEFLVSFYNNEISEKSEIFDDQFSVERPDGSNFTLKIRSTKLEDSAMYFCAKETGEDPGKAEAFFGQGTRLTVV.

This rearrangement joins TRBV2 to TRBJ1-1; 8 positions agree with TRBD1. Germline V gene sequence: CDR1 SNHLY, CDR2 FYNNEI. This CDR3 is built from 14 residues. Trimming removed 7 bases from V and 4 bases from J; junction bases left unmatched: 8. The CDR3: CASIEIGQGTEAFF. CDR3 sequence (DNA): TGTGCCAGCATTGAGATTGGACAGGGCACTGAAGCTTTCTTT.

This clonotype has a single count. The rearrangement links TRBV12-3 or TRBV12-4 to TRBJ1-2; 9 bases are a match to TRBD1. The V segment lost 6 bases and the J segment 1 base; nucleotides outside the gene matches: 6. The CDR3 consists of 15 residues. The CDR3 bases are TGTGCCAGCAGCTTGGGGACAGGGTATAACTATGGCTACACCTTC. Translated: CASSLGTGYNYGYTF.

J is TRBJ1-1 and V is TRBV7-6; D is ambiguous. This CDR3 has 14 residues. The V gene's germline CDR1 is SGHVS and CDR2 FNYEAQ. V lost 5 bases, J lost 1 base, and 11 bases lay in between. CDR3 region: CASSPEAGNTEAFF. For the CDR3, the DNA is TGTGCCAGCAGCCCGGAGGCCGGGAACACTGAAGCTTTCTTT.

A few counts support this clonotype. CDR3 in DNA: TGTGCCAGCAGTTTAGATCGACAGGGAGTAAACACCGGGGAGCTGTTTTTT. Encoded protein: CASSLDRQGVNTGELFF. The V gene is TRBV27, the J gene TRBJ2-2; 7 positions agree with TRBD1. V lost 2 bases, J lost 2 bases, and 8 bases stayed unmatched. CDR3 length: 17 amino acids. Germline CDR1 reads MNHEY; CDR2 reads SMNVEV (reference sequence).

The V gene is TRBV5-1, the J gene TRBJ2-1; tentative D call: TRBD2 (5 bases). Deletions cut 4 bases from V and 8 bases from J, with 10 bases between. The CDR3 contains 12 residues. Germline CDR1 and CDR2: SGHRS and YFSETQ. The CDR3 DNA reads TGCGCCAGCAGCATCGGGGTGCATGAGCAGTTCTTC. Its protein is CASSIGVHEQFF.

This clonotype was picked up a small number of times. Its ends do not fully match the called genes, so a read error is possible. The J gene is TRBJ2-5, the V gene TRBV6-1; TRBD1 is a possible D gene (5 bases). The CDR3 length is 12 residues. Germline loops: CDR1 MNHNS, CDR2 SASEGT. In DNA form, the CDR3 reads TGTGCCAGCAGGGACAAGGAAGTGGGTGCGTCCTTC. This encodes CASRDKEVGASF.

The chain couples TRBV7-2 to TRBJ2-3, with 7 bases aligning to TRBD2. J gave up 4 bases and V 10 bases, and 5 bases lay outside the gene matches. Germline loops: CDR1 SGHTA, CDR2 FQGNSA. The length of the CDR3 is 12 residues. DNA for the CDR3: TGTGCCAAATCCACTAGCGCAGATACGCAGTATTTT. Residues: CAKSTSADTQYF.

This clonotype occurred a few times. The chain links TRBV7-9 to TRBJ1-3; 7 positions match TRBD1. V gave up 1 base and J gave up 0 bases; unmatched junction bases: 6. CDR1 and CDR2 from the germline V gene are SEHNR and FQNEAQ (reference sequence). The CDR3 is 17 residues long. The CDR3 region is CASSLGRTGPSGNTIYF. The DNA of the CDR3 is TGTGCCAGCAGCTTAGGGCGGACAGGACCCTCTGGAAACACCATATATTTT.

The chain has TRBV4-3 and TRBJ2-7; tentative D call: TRBD1 (5 bases). This CDR3 comprises 16 residues. Trimming pared 0 bases from V and 7 bases from J, leaving 19 bases between. Per germline, CDR1 LGHNA and CDR2 YSLEER. CDR3 nucleotides: TGCGCCAGCAGCCAAGAGCCCCCCCCAACTCAGGGTGAGCAGTACTTC. The encoded protein is CASSQEPPPTQGEQYF.

The V and J genes are TRBV6-1 and TRBJ1-5; TRBD1 agrees at 8 bases. With 6 bases clipped from V and 9 bases from J, the junction kept 16 bases outside the gene matches. Germline V gene lookup returns CDR1 MNHNS and CDR2 SASEGT. This CDR3 is built from 16 residues. CDR3 residues: CASRTRSGQGVRPQHF. Here the CDR3 DNA reads TGTGCCAGCAGGACTCGGTCCGGACAGGGAGTGCGGCCCCAGCATTTT.